This T cell receptor (beta chain) is from a study of CD8 T cells in ankylosing spondylitis. Regarding the study as a whole: Typical of ankylosing spondylitis blood, it appeared, was a TCR beta motif of under 10 highly homologous variants. Earlier authors reported some of these motif variants in reactive arthritis synovial fluid and blood. According to the report, clones linked to the disease were significantly enriched in matched synovial fluid samples taken from ankylosing spondylitis patients. Clones linked to the disease showed a CD8+ phenotype. They occurred at relatively low frequencies in peripheral blood.

Concerning this clonotype itself: Its antigen remains unknown.

TCRdb redid the calling of the 5' RACE reads with MiXCR, one entry per CDR3 protein. The sample lists about 210,000 distinct CDR3 sequences, about 7.3% occurring once. CDR1 is SGHDT, CDR2 YYEEEE, per germline. The CDR3 extends over 17 amino acids. V lost 4 bases and J lost 12; bases outside the gene matches: 15. V usage is TRBV5-6 and J usage is TRBJ2-2, with 13 bases matching TRBD2. Specimen: blood, either unsorted or a sorted T cell fraction (not recorded which). The source is a male donor with ankylosing spondylitis. The CDR3 sequence: CASSPAGTSGRAAKLFF. The DNA for the CDR3 is TGTGCCAGCAGCCCCGCTGGTACTAGCGGGAGGGCAGCGAAGCTGTTTTTT.